These 29 T cell receptor beta chains were sequenced from one sample in a study of blood T cell repertoires in COVID-19. Here immunoSEQ multiplex PCR was the method, and the copy in TCRdb shows in-frame clones only, minus some. This table has just under 65,000 clones, over 65% appearing once. The sample comprised peripheral blood. Receptor source: a man aged 55 to 70 with COVID-19, enrolled during active disease.

The rearrangement links TRBV7-9 to TRBJ2-2, with D hard to call. This CDR3 has 12 amino acids. The V gene's germline CDR1 is SEHNR and CDR2 FQNEAQ (reference sequence). V was pared by 4 bases and J by 8 bases, with 8 bases between. CDR3: CASSSSQGELFF. The CDR3 coding sequence is TGTGCCAGCAGCTCTTCACAGGGGGAGCTGTTTTTT.

This chain joins TRBV28 and TRBJ1-2; maybe TRBD1 (5 bases). The germline gives CDR1 MDHEN, CDR2 SYDVKM. This CDR3 spans 13 amino acids. V was trimmed by 5 bases and J by 7 bases, leaving 14 bases between them. CDR3 residues: CASSPGGVSGYTF. The CDR3 DNA is TGTGCCAGCAGTCCGGGGGGGGTTAGTGGCTACACCTTC.

This chain connects TRBV3-1 (or the pseudogene TRBV3-2) to TRBJ2-5; 11 nucleotides line up with TRBD1. Germline V gene sequence: CDR1 LGHDT, CDR2 YNNKEL (reference sequence). The CDR3 has 16 residues. Germline trimming cut 4 bases from V and 5 bases from J; bases unmatched to any gene: 9. The CDR3 coding sequence is TGTGCCAGCAGCCCCAGGACAGGGGGCGATTGGGAGACCCAGTACTTC. This encodes CASSPRTGGDWETQYF.

This clone was observed a few times. This sequence joins TRBV5-4 and TRBJ2-1, with TRBD1 matching 9 bases. Germline V CDR1 and CDR2: SGHNT, YYREEE (reference sequence). This CDR3 has 16 amino acids. Trimming took 3 bases from V and 6 from J; bases not matched to a gene: 10. CDR3 in amino acids: CASSSSGTGSPNEQFF. Here the CDR3 DNA reads TGTGCCAGCAGCTCCTCCGGGACAGGGTCCCCCAATGAGCAGTTCTTC.

The chain uses TRBV11-2 and TRBJ1-1; D not certain. CDR3 length equals 11 residues. The germline V gene has CDR1 SGHAT and CDR2 FQNNGV. V dropped 4 bases and J dropped 7 bases, with 7 bases sitting between them. The DNA of the CDR3 is TGTGCCAGCAGCTGGCAGTTTGAAGCTTTCTTT. Protein: CASSWQFEAFF.

This clone appeared a few times. The rearrangement uses TRBV7-9 and TRBJ1-6; 9 nucleotides line up with TRBD1. The CDR3 is 14 residues long. Germline-derived CDR1 and CDR2 are SEHNR and FQNEAQ (reference sequence). V lost 5 bases, J lost 7 bases, and 3 bases stayed unmatched. As DNA, the CDR3 is TGTGCCAGCAGCCCCGGACAGGGGAATTCACCCCTCCACTTT. This encodes CASSPGQGNSPLHF.

The V and J genes are TRBV5-1 and TRBJ1-1; the D gene is possibly TRBD1 (5 bases). The germline V gene encodes CDR1 SGHRS and CDR2 YFSETQ. Trimming removed 4 bases at V and 0 bases at J, with 7 bases between. This CDR3 contains 13 residues. In nucleotides, the CDR3 is TGCGCCAGCAGCCAGACAGTGAACACTGAAGCTTTCTTT. As protein: CASSQTVNTEAFF.

The chain has TRBV5-1 and TRBJ2-5, with 7 bases fitting TRBD2. The CDR3 is 16 amino acids. The J segment lost 2 bases and the V segment lost 3 bases, leaving 10 bases of the junction unmatched. Germline V gene sequence: CDR1 SGHRS, CDR2 YFSETQ. CDR3 DNA: TGCGCCAGCAGCTCGGGCGCAGCGGGGCCTCAAGAGACCCAGTACTTC. It is translated as CASSSGAAGPQETQYF.

J is TRBJ2-3 and V is TRBV24-1; 9 bases match TRBD2. CDR3 length equals 13 residues. Germline lookup yields CDR1 KGHDR and CDR2 SFDVKD. The ends lost 9 bases at V and 3 bases at J; junction bases unmatched: 3. Here the CDR3 reads CATGGGGTDTQYF. The CDR3 DNA reads as TGTGCCACCGGCGGGGGGGGAACAGATACGCAGTATTTT.

This chain connects TRBV28 to TRBJ2-5, with 8 bases matching TRBD2. The CDR3 consists of 12 residues. The germline gives CDR1 MDHEN, CDR2 SYDVKM. The V and J ends lost 8 bases and 6 bases, in that order; junction bases with no gene match: 5. The CDR3 is CASLKRGKTQYF. The CDR3 coding sequence is TGTGCCAGCTTAAAGCGGGGGAAGACCCAGTACTTC.

The CDR3 region has the DNA TGTGCCAGCATGACGGACAGGGGGCTTAATGGCTACACCTTC. It codes for CASMTDRGLNGYTF. The chain combines TRBV28 with TRBJ1-2, with 11 bases that match TRBD1. The junction had 7 bases not matched to a gene; V was cut back by 7 bases and J by 6 bases. This CDR3 region has 14 residues. CDR1 is MDHEN and CDR2 is SYDVKM in the germline V gene.

This chain links TRBV20-1 with TRBJ2-7; possible D gene TRBD2, 5 bases. V was shortened by 6 bases and J by 0 bases, with 6 bases between the two germline ends. The CDR3 has 11 amino acids. The V gene's germline CDR1 is DFQATT and CDR2 SNEGSKA (reference sequence). CDR3 coding DNA: TGCAGTGCGGGAGTCTCCTACGAGCAGTACTTC. As protein: CSAGVSYEQYF.

The chain has TRBV5-4 and TRBJ2-1; D remains unclear. In germline, CDR1 is SGHNT, CDR2 YYREEE (reference sequence). The ends were cut back, 0 bases at V and 3 bases at J, with 4 bases in the middle. This CDR3 contains 13 residues. The chain's CDR3 is CASSLDSYNEQFF. CDR3 nucleotides: TGTGCCAGCAGCTTGGACAGCTACAATGAGCAGTTCTTC.

The chain links TRBV7-6 to TRBJ2-1; 13 nucleotides align to TRBD2. Per germline, CDR1 SGHVS and CDR2 FNYEAQ. This CDR3 has 19 residues. V was pared by 2 bases and J by 0 bases, with 7 bases of the junction left unmatched. CDR3 loop: CASSLLLAGGAGSYNEQFF. CDR3 nucleotides: TGTGCCAGCAGCTTACTACTAGCGGGAGGGGCGGGCTCCTACAATGAGCAGTTCTTC.

J is TRBJ2-7 and V is TRBV10-3, with D maybe TRBD2 (5 bases). Germline V CDR1 and CDR2: ENHRY, SYGVKD. The CDR3 has 16 amino acids. V gave up 0 bases and J gave up 3 bases, with 15 bases separating them. CDR3 nucleotides: TGTGCCATCAGTGAGTCAAGAGGCGGGCGAGTCTACGAGCAGTACTTC. Protein: CAISESRGGRVYEQYF.

This clone was found a few times. The chain recombines TRBV29-1 with TRBJ1-1; D gene ambiguous. Germline loops: CDR1 SQVTM, CDR2 ANQGSEA. Between the trimmed V and J ends, which lost 4 bases and 1 base, there was a span of 7 bases. The CDR3 length is 12 residues. The CDR3 bases are TGCAGCGTTGGGGCGGGGAACACTGAAGCTTTCTTT. Translated: CSVGAGNTEAFF.

The V call is TRBV2, the J call TRBJ2-4; 9 nucleotides match TRBD1. CDR3 size: 17 residues. Trimming at V came to 1 base and at J to 8 bases, leaving 12 bases not matched to a gene. Germline values: CDR1 SNHLY, CDR2 FYNNEI. For the CDR3, the DNA is TGTGCCAGCAGTGAAGGTGGGGGACAGGGTTGGCGGGACATTCAGTACTTC. This encodes CASSEGGGQGWRDIQYF.

This clone has a handful of counts. CDR3 DNA sequence: TGTGCCAGCAGCCCCCGGACAGCTAAGGGCAAGCAGTACTTC. It specifies CASSPRTAKGKQYF. The gene calls are TRBV7-9 and TRBJ2-7, with a tentative D call TRBD1 (6 bases). V was cut by 5 bases and J by 8 bases, with 19 bases left in between. Germline CDR1 is SEHNR and CDR2 is FQNEAQ (reference sequence). This CDR3 has 14 residues.

The V and J genes are TRBV18 and TRBJ1-6; D gene uncertain. V gave up 5 bases and J gave up 13 bases, with 15 bases separating them. The CDR3 sequence is 13 residues long. The germline CDR1 and CDR2 sequences are KGHSH and LQKENI. The CDR3 here is CASSLDPGSPLHF. CDR3 bases: TGTGCCAGCTCATTAGACCCGGGGAGTCCCCTCCACTTT.

The chain employs TRBV18 and TRBJ2-3; D is perhaps TRBD2 (5 bases). The ends were cut back, 2 bases at V and 0 bases at J, with 9 bases in the middle. Germline V CDR1 and CDR2: KGHSH, LQKENI. The CDR3 spans 15 residues. In DNA form, the CDR3 reads TGTGCCAGCTCACCAGTTTCGGGAAGCACAGATACGCAGTATTTT. This translates into CASSPVSGSTDTQYF.

V and J are TRBV13 and TRBJ2-5; D ambiguous. The CDR3 sequence is 12 residues long. The V gene's germline CDR1 is PRHDT and CDR2 FYEKMQ (reference sequence). The ends were cut back, 4 bases at V and 6 bases at J, with 9 bases in the middle. The CDR3 sequence is CASSSQIQTQYF. The CDR3 coding sequence is TGTGCCAGCAGCTCCCAGATTCAGACCCAGTACTTC.

This chain joins TRBV5-1 and TRBJ2-5; no definite D call. This CDR3 contains 13 residues. Germline assignment: CDR1 SGHRS and CDR2 YFSETQ. Trimming stripped 4 bases from V and 5 bases from J, with 12 bases between. CDR3 DNA sequence: TGCGCCAGCAGCCGCCTATCTCGTGAGACCCAGTACTTC. It translates to CASSRLSRETQYF. Drawing the rest from reference TRBV5-1 and TRBJ2-5, the complete variable domain is KAGVTQTPRYLIKTRGQQVTLSCSPISGHRSVSWYQQTPGQGLQFLFEYFSETQRNKGNFPGRFSGRQFSNSRSEMNVSTLELGDSALYLCASSRLSRETQYFGPGTRLLVL.

This chain's CDR3 is CASTDRGKFGNTIYF. In DNA, the CDR3 is TGTGCCAGCACGGACAGGGGAAAATTTGGAAACACCATATATTTT. The chain uses TRBV3-1 (or the pseudogene TRBV3-2) and TRBJ1-3; 9 bases are a match to TRBD1. This CDR3 has 15 amino acids. V was pared by 7 bases and J by 3 bases, with 7 bases of the junction left unmatched. The germline CDR1 and CDR2 sequences are LGHDT and YNNKEL (reference sequence).

The chain carries TRBV2 and TRBJ1-4; D remains unclear. The CDR3 covers 13 residues. CDR1 is SNHLY and CDR2 is FYNNEI in the germline V gene. Trimming stripped 7 bases from V and 3 bases from J, with 9 bases between. This CDR3 reads CASTVLANEKLFF. The CDR3 DNA follows: TGTGCCAGCACGGTCTTGGCTAATGAAAAACTGTTTTTT.

The J gene is TRBJ1-6, the V gene TRBV6-5; perhaps TRBD1 as D (5 bases). Germline V gene data show CDR1 as MNHEY and CDR2 as SVGAGI. The CDR3 runs to 14 residues. V dropped 5 bases and J dropped 5 bases, with 10 bases sitting between them. The chain's CDR3 is CASSLDRHNSPLHF. Written as DNA, the CDR3 is TGTGCCAGCAGTCTAGACAGACATAATTCACCCCTCCACTTT.

V is TRBV10-3 and J is TRBJ2-3; 8 bases are shared with TRBD1. Germline CDR1 and CDR2: ENHRY and SYGVKD. After removal of 2 bases from V and 2 bases from J, the junction contained 6 bases not matched to a gene. CDR3 size: 16 residues. The CDR3 is CAISERGQVFTDTQYF. CDR3 sequence (DNA): TGTGCCATCAGTGAGAGGGGACAGGTATTCACAGATACGCAGTATTTT.

This clone was observed a few times. The chain carries TRBV6-1 and TRBJ2-6; D perhaps matches TRBD1 (6 bases). This CDR3 is 17 amino acids long. V lost 3 bases to trimming and J lost 0 bases, with 12 bases between them. Germline CDR1 and CDR2: MNHNS and SASEGT. CDR3 region: CASSEPGTPSGANVLTF. The CDR3 region has the DNA TGTGCCAGCAGTGAGCCCGGGACACCCTCTGGGGCCAACGTCCTGACTTTC.

The chain joins TRBV18 to TRBJ2-7, with D tentatively TRBD1 (6 bases). With 3 bases removed from V and 3 bases from J, the gap between germline ends came to 12 bases. The germline CDR1 and CDR2 sequences are KGHSH and LQKENI. This CDR3 comprises 14 residues. The CDR3 protein is CASSPQPGDYEQYF. In DNA, the CDR3 is TGTGCCAGCTCACCCCAGCCAGGGGACTACGAGCAGTACTTC.

Remarks on this clone: Other DNA sequences in the sample encode the same CDR3. The chain links TRBV5-1 to TRBJ1-1; D is uncertain. This CDR3 comprises 13 residues. The V gene lost 0 bases and the J gene lost 2 bases, with 5 bases spanning the gap. CDR1 and CDR2 from the germline V gene are SGHRS and YFSETQ. CDR3 DNA: TGCGCCAGCAGCTTGGGAGTTAACACTGAAGCTTTCTTT. Translating it yields CASSLGVNTEAFF.